This T cell receptor beta chain was sequenced in a study of tumor-infiltrating lymphocytes in localized non-small cell lung cancer (dated by TCRdb to the early 2020s). In the study overall: Several histologies were represented in the cohort, which also included both smokers and never-smokers as well as patients whose samples were collected after neoadjuvant chemotherapy. The paired tumor versus uninvolved lung comparison of immunoSEQ T-cell fraction included 55 patients. Each patient contributed resected tumor tissue and uninvolved lung tissue from the same patient, described as non-adjacent to the tumor. The overall ICON cohort was composed of about 150 surgical patients with localized non-small cell lung cancer whose tumors were resected. Flow cytometry, multiplex immunofluorescence, RNA-seq, exome sequencing and proteomics were applied to the same patients as TCR sequencing, which was one of several integrated assays. What the research found in general, with its limitations: Consistent with immunofluorescence CD3 counts, TCRbeta sequencing supported greater T cell infiltration in tumors than in uninvolved lung tissue. Different pieces of the same tissue were used for different assays, so technical variation could not be separated from intratumor heterogeneity. Assay coverage varied across patients depending on available tissue quantity, so only a subset of the cohort had TCR sequencing. No difference in TCR-derived T-cell fraction was observed between the flow cytometry-defined immunotypes IM1 (good prognosis) and IM2 (poor prognosis).

Enrollment in ICON was initiated in 2016, and the last patient was enrolled in 2018. From a subcohort of 70 to 85 patients, fresh tumor and matched uninvolved tissue were collected for in-depth immune analyses, including TCR sequencing. DNA for TCR sequencing was isolated from bulk tissue, and no cell sorting was done. This clone came up a few times. Its antigen has not been determined. The record has no base qualities; no much larger clone is one base away. The T-cell fraction in tumor and uninvolved lung tissue was obtained from TCR sequencing using the immunoSEQ assay. Per the authors' processing: In the survival analysis, patients were divided into a high T-cell fraction group (upper tertile) and a low T-cell fraction group (lower two tertiles), and the two groups were compared using a log-rank test. A signed-rank test was used to check for differences in T-cell fraction between paired tumor and uninvolved lung. In its TCRdb copy, this immuneACCESS table keeps in-frame sequences only and misses some clones. Where compared with another copy, unresolved V genes explain less than half of these, and the others have no known cause. V, J and clone size derive from that table, while D and trimming were established from the DNA sequence. Present in this sample are approximately 9,700 clones, around four fifths of which were seen just once. The top ten hold about a fifth of the sample.

The CDR3 holds 14 amino acids from the cysteine to the phenylalanine. Left in the record is the CDR3 DNA by itself, 42 bases read in frame from the first base. The germline V gene supplies CDR1 SGHTA and CDR2 FQGNSA. Cut back by 8 bases and 5 bases, the V and J ends lie 16 bases apart. The source is a human donor with non-small cell lung cancer. The chain joins TRBV7-2 to TRBJ2-1; the D gene cannot be resolved beyond TRBD1 or TRBD2, each matching 6 bases. The sample consisted of uninvolved lung tissue not adjacent to the tumor. The CDR3 here reads CASRIPGGNNEQFF. The sequenced DNA is TGTGCCAGCCGTATCCCCGGGGGCAACAATGAGCAGTTCTTC.